This T cell receptor (beta chain) was observed in a study of blood T cell repertoires in COVID-19 (dated by TCRdb to about 2020). General notes on the study: Collaborator samples came from the United States, Italy and Spain and covered acute and convalescent phases of COVID-19. The samples were drawn from two sources: the first 160 participants of the ongoing ImmuneRACE study, and 1,000 to 1,500 subjects contributed by 6 global collaborators. The repertoires were released in a freely available public database meant as a resource for research on the immune response to SARS-CoV-2. The material from the prospective study consisted of cDNA or gDNA derived from T cells, B-cell-depleted T cells, or PBMCs. Nearly every sample came with metadata listing a de-identified subject ID, COVID-19 status, age in years and sex. Where HLA class I and class II types were available, the types were taken from metadata supplied by the sample provider, not from assay-based typing. The dataset comprised deeply sampled blood TCRbeta repertoires from subjects exposed to, actively infected with, or recovered from COVID-19. Study-level results and caveats: How much clinical and demographic metadata was included differed by source and by participant, and the metadata was provided uncurated.

The CDR3, cysteine through phenylalanine, is 13 amino acids long. Only the CDR3 part of the read is kept: 39 bases, read in frame from the first base. According to the germline V gene, CDR1 reads SGHDT and CDR2 reads YYEEEE. TCRbeta CDR3 regions were amplified from genomic DNA by means of the immunoSEQ Assay, a bias-controlled multiplex PCR. As for the authors' bioinformatics: The number of nucleated cells in each sample was estimated from the amplification of reference gene primers within the assay. Sequence reads were collapsed and filtered to measure the absolute abundance of every unique TCRbeta CDR3 rearrangement. For each sample, productive Simpson clonality was calculated by taking the square root of Simpson's diversity index across productive rearrangements. Sourced from immuneACCESS, this table was stored by TCRdb with only in-frame sequences that have V and J called. A share of the clones is absent; for the studies checked, an unresolved V gene accounts for under half, and the remainder has no known explanation. V and J calls and clone size are given by that table; D and trimming were obtained from the DNA. The sample has 200,000 to 300,000 clones on record, 88% of them singletons. Of the sample, approximately 0.7% is held by the ten largest clones.

The collaborating institutions used their own protocols to collect whole blood in K2EDTA tubes. For TCRbeta analysis, collaborator samples were shipped as frozen whole blood, as isolated PBMCs, or as DNA extracted from either sample type. Turning to this clone: There is no known antigen for this receptor. One end of the junction varies from germline; a read error may be responsible.

The receptor was isolated from a human donor in a cohort sampled during active COVID-19. The source material was peripheral blood. The chain is assembled from TRBV5-6 and TRBJ1-5, with TRBD1 as a weak D call on 6 bases. The CDR3 protein sequence reads: CASSQRGSALGAF. The nucleotide sequence reads TGTGCCAGCAGCCAGAGGGGGTCGGCTCTGGGGGCTTTT.